Listed here is a single T cell receptor beta chain. Its antigen is as yet unknown. The sample originates from a study of regulatory T cells. Study findings and constraints: Patient Treg samples had roughly tenfold fewer unique productive TRB reads than controls. Compared with autologous conventional CD4+ cells and control regulatory cells, CD3G-deficient regulatory T cells showed reduced diversity.

The germline CDR1 and CDR2 sequences are MDHEN and SYDVKM. V lost 10 bases to trimming and J lost 6 bases, with 12 bases between them. This CDR3 has 11 residues. Amplification used 52 TRBV primers and 13 TRBJ primers. Assay: immunoSEQ multiplex PCR; the TCRdb copy retains only in-frame clones and omits some. Among a few thousand clones listed, just under 95% were seen once. This rearrangement joins TRBV28 to TRBJ1-2, with D tentatively TRBD1 (6 bases). The TCR comes from a person aged 18 to 30 with CD3G deficiency. Sample: CD4+ Tregs sorted from blood. For the CDR3, the DNA is TGTGCCACCGGGACACATCATGGCTACACCTTC. Translating it yields CATGTHHGYTF.